Shown below are 17 T cell receptor beta chains from a single sample sequenced in a study of breast tumors, draining lymph nodes, adjacent tissues (dated by TCRdb to 2015 to 2016). The lymph node samples were taken from the axillary draining lymph nodes of breast cancer patients. The protocol used for the library was multiplex PCR. The reads were generated on an Illumina HiSeq 2000. TCRdb handled the public reads itself, with Q25 trimming in fastp and clone calling in MiXCR, and kept productive beta chains. One record per CDR3 amino acid sequence lists the most common genes and DNA. In this sample the table shows 170,000 or so distinct CDR3 sequences, roughly 30% of which occur a single time. 4% to 5.5% of the sample is held by the ten biggest clonotypes. The specimen was axillary lymph node tissue. These receptors were obtained from a female donor with breast cancer. Some clones in this sample may be carry-over from other donors' samples.

The gene calls are TRBV5-1 and TRBJ1-5; TRBD1 is a possible D gene (5 bases). Germline V gene lookup returns CDR1 SGHRS and CDR2 YFSETQ. There are 13 residues in the CDR3. V gave up 5 bases and J gave up 4 bases, with 10 bases separating them. CDR3 bases: TGCGCCAGCAGAATAGACAGTAATCAGCCCCAGCATTTT. This translates into CASRIDSNQPQHF.

This clonotype was recorded at least ten times. This chain uses TRBV7-3 with TRBJ1-6, with D possibly being TRBD1 (6 bases). CDR3 size: 15 residues. Trimming removed 4 bases from V and 2 bases from J, with 9 bases in between. CDR1 is SGHTA, CDR2 FQGTGA, per germline. The CDR3: CASSSRGAYNSPLHF. CDR3 nucleotides: TGTGCCAGCAGCTCGAGGGGGGCCTATAATTCACCCCTCCACTTT.

Points on this clonotype: A much larger clone lies one base from this, so it may be a read error. V usage is TRBV6-6 and J usage is TRBJ2-7; tentatively, D is TRBD2 (6 bases). Trimming shortened V by 7 bases and J by 2 bases, and 9 bases separated the two germline ends. The V gene's germline CDR1 is MNHNY and CDR2 SVGAGI (reference sequence). The CDR3 spans 12 residues. CDR3 loop: CASKRLAYEQYF. The CDR3 DNA reads TGTGCCAGCAAGCGACTAGCCTACGAGCAGTACTTC.

Regarding this clonotype: A much bigger clone sits one base away, suggesting this may be a read error. The chain is built from TRBV12-3 or TRBV12-4 and TRBJ1-5; weak D call: TRBD1 (6 bases). CDR3 length equals 14 residues. CDR3 bases: TGTACCAGCAGCCAGCGGAGGGGGGGTCAGCCCCAGCATTTT. This codes for CTSSQRRGGQPQHF.

In the case of this clonotype: A much larger clone lies one base from this, so it may be a read error. No conserved phenylalanine or tryptophan is present at the end of the CDR3, so a read error is the likely explanation. The chain joins TRBV11-2 to TRBJ1-2; no clear D gene. Germline V gene sequence: CDR1 SGHAT, CDR2 FQNNGV. This CDR3 has 15 residues. The V and J ends lost 1 base and 7 bases respectively, with 16 bases between them. CDR3 sequence (DNA): TGTGCCAGCAGCTTAGTTGTCTCTTCGGGGAGTGGCTACACCCTC. It codes for CASSLVVSSGSGYTL.

Details on this clonotype: This may come from a read error, since a much larger clone is one base off. In nucleotides, the CDR3 is TGTGCCAGCAGCCTCCAGACTGGGAACAATGAGCAGTTCTTC. This encodes CASSLQTGNNEQFF. The V and J genes are TRBV12-3 or TRBV12-4 and TRBJ2-1, with D hard to call. The germline V and J ends were trimmed by 6 bases and 5 bases, with 14 bases remaining between them. The CDR3 totals 14 residues.

The chain recombines TRBV27 with TRBJ2-5; the D gene is possibly TRBD1 (5 bases). Per germline, CDR1 MNHEY and CDR2 SMNVEV (reference sequence). The CDR3 is 13 residues long. Trimming cost V 5 bases and J 4 bases, with 11 bases left between them. The CDR3 DNA sequence: TGTGCCAGCAGTAATACAGGTCCAGAGACCCAGTACTTC. This translates into CASSNTGPETQYF.

Comment on this clonotype: A much bigger clone sits one base away, suggesting this may be a read error. The chain carries TRBV20-1 and TRBJ1-2, with D possibly matching TRBD1 (6 bases). The CDR3 has 12 residues. Germline V lookup: CDR1 DFQATT, CDR2 SNEGSKA (reference sequence). The CDR3 nucleotides read TGCAGTGCTAGGGTACAGGGTAATGGCTCCACCTTC. Residues: CSARVQGNGSTF.

The table lists this clonotype with a count of one. CDR3 loop: CSAREESGSYEQYF. The CDR3 nucleotides read TGCAGTGCTAGAGAGGAGAGCGGGAGCTACGAGCAGTACTTC. This chain links TRBV20-1 with TRBJ2-7; 8 bases fit TRBD2. This CDR3 has 14 residues. Unmatched junction bases numbered 4, after V lost 0 bases and J lost 3 bases. Per germline, CDR1 DFQATT and CDR2 SNEGSKA (reference sequence).

This clonotype has more than one count but fewer than ten. J is TRBJ2-7 and V is TRBV3-1; possibly TRBD1 for D (5 bases). This CDR3 has 13 amino acids. Germline CDR1 LGHDT, CDR2 YNNKEL (reference sequence). Trimming cost V 2 bases and J 6 bases, with 11 bases left between them. The CDR3 reads CASSQQGTIEQYF. DNA for the CDR3: TGTGCCAGCAGCCAACAGGGAACGATCGAGCAGTACTTC.

At least ten counts were recorded for this clonotype. V gene TRBV28 combines with J gene TRBJ2-7, with 7 bases that match TRBD1. This CDR3 is built from 15 residues. The germline V gene has CDR1 MDHEN and CDR2 SYDVKM. V lost 5 bases to trimming and J lost 4 bases; unmatched junction nucleotides: 11. CDR3 sequence (DNA): TGTGCCAGCAGTGAAACAGGGGCCATAATATACGAGCAGTACTTC. This sequence encodes CASSETGAIIYEQYF.

V is TRBV19 and J is TRBJ1-1; maybe TRBD1 (5 bases). The ends were cut back, 8 bases at V and 1 base at J, with 14 bases in the middle. The CDR3 loop spans 14 amino acids. The germline CDR1 and CDR2 sequences are LNHDA and SQIVND (reference sequence). The CDR3 loop is CASGPRGENTEAFF. The CDR3 DNA reads TGTGCCAGTGGTCCCCGGGGCGAGAACACTGAAGCTTTCTTT.

A remark on this clonotype: A read error is possible here, since a much larger clone lies one base away. The rearrangement uses TRBV6-5 and TRBJ2-7, with D tentatively TRBD1 or TRBD2 (5 bases each). This CDR3 has 14 amino acids. Germline V lookup: CDR1 MNHEY, CDR2 SVGAGI. V lost 8 bases, J lost 2 bases, and 16 bases lay in between. The CDR3 DNA follows: TGTGCCAGCGGACACCGGGACGGAGCCTACGAGCAGTACTTC. It translates to CASGHRDGAYEQYF.

This clonotype is classed as medium-sized (0.01 to 0.1%). The chain carries TRBV20-1 and TRBJ1-4; a possible D gene is TRBD1 (6 bases). The CDR3 has 11 amino acids. In germline, CDR1 is DFQATT, CDR2 SNEGSKA (reference sequence). Trimming pared 6 bases from V and 11 bases from J, leaving 13 bases between. CDR3 residues: CSALDSEKLFF. In DNA form, the CDR3 reads TGCAGTGCCCTGGACAGTGAGAAACTGTTTTTT.

CDR3 in DNA: TGTGCCAGCAGCCCAGACAGGCTGAACACTGAAGCTTTCTTT. Translation gives CASSPDRLNTEAFF. The gene calls are TRBV7-2 and TRBJ1-1; D perhaps matches TRBD1 (6 bases). The CDR3 length is 14 residues. Trimming cost V 5 bases and J 0 bases, with 10 bases left between them. From germline, CDR1 is SGHTA and CDR2 FQGNSA.

The J gene is TRBJ1-6, the V gene TRBV9; 11 positions match TRBD1. The length of the CDR3 is 18 residues. V gave up 4 bases and J gave up 0 bases; unmatched junction bases: 6. CDR1 is SGDLS and CDR2 is YYNGEE in the germline V gene. The CDR3 is CASSPQGTGGSYNSPLHF. The DNA for the CDR3 is TGTGCCAGCAGCCCCCAAGGGACAGGGGGCTCCTATAATTCACCCCTCCACTTT.

This clonotype was detected ten times or more. The chain is built from TRBV7-8 and TRBJ1-2; TRBD1 might be the D (6 bases). Trimming left V 5 bases short and J 7 bases short, with 14 bases between. Per the germline V gene, CDR1 is SGHVS and CDR2 is FQNEAQ. The CDR3 contains 13 residues. Written as DNA, the CDR3 is TGTGCCAGCAGCACGGACAACAGGGTTGGCTACACCTTC. It yields the protein CASSTDNRVGYTF.